The source of this T cell receptor (beta chain) is a study of T cell repertoires in ileal Crohn's disease. Study at large: Operated complications were stricturing disease (roughly 60%) and penetrating disease (around 40%).

Some clones are missing from TCRdb's copy, which holds only in-frame ones; the method was immunoSEQ multiplex PCR. Among fewer than 20,000 clones, 50% to 75% were seen once, and the ten largest hold roughly 6.2%. V shed 2 bases and J shed 9 bases, with 13 bases lying between them. CDR1 and CDR2 (germline): SQVTM, ANQGSEA. The CDR3 is 12 residues long. This clonotype originated in an adult with Crohn's disease. The genes are TRBV29-1 and TRBJ1-2, with a weak D call TRBD1 (6 bases). The sequenced sample was ileal tissue. The DNA of the CDR3 is TGCAGCGTTGAATCGGGACAAGGTAGCTACACCTTC. Amino acid sequence: CSVESGQGSYTF.